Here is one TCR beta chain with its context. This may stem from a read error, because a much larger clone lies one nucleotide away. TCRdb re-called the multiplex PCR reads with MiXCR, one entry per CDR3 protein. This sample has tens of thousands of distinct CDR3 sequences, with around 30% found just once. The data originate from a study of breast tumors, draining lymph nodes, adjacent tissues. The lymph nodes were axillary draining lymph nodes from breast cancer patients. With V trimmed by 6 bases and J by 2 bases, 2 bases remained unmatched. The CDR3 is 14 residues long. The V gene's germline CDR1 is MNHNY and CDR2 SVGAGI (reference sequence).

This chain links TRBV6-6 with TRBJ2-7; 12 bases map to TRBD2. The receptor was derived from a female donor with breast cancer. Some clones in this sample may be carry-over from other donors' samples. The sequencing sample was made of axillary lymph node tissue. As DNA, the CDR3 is TGTGCCAGCAGGCGGACTAGCGGGACCTACGAGCAGTACTTC. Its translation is CASRRTSGTYEQYF.